The clone carrying this T cell receptor beta chain was found many times. The data were taken from a study of Graves' ophthalmopathy and Graves' hyperthyroidism. TCR beta CDR3 amplification used RNA transcripts. HTBI primers primed a first-round RT-PCR, and a second-round multiplex PCR followed. MiXCR, run by TCRdb on the multiplex PCR reads, gives a single entry per CDR3 protein. The table shows hundreds of thousands of distinct CDR3 sequences, with about two fifths occurring only once. Germline V gene lookup returns CDR1 DFQATT and CDR2 SNEGSKA (reference sequence). The ends lost 3 bases at V and 2 bases at J; junction bases unmatched: 9. This CDR3 spans 15 amino acids.

The genes are TRBV20-1 and TRBJ2-5; 7 positions agree with TRBD1. Sequencing used peripheral blood. The receptor was isolated from an adult man with Graves' ophthalmopathy. The CDR3 DNA reads as TGCAGTGCTAGGCACGCCGGGACAGCGCAAGAGACCCAGTACTTC. This gives the protein CSARHAGTAQETQYF.